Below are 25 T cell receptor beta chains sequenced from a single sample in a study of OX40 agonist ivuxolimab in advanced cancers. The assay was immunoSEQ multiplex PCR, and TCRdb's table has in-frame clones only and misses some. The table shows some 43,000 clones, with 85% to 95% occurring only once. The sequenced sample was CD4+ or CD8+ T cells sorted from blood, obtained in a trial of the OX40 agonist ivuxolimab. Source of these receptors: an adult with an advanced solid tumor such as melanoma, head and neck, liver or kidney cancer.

CDR3 residues: CASSADSTYNEQFF. As DNA, the CDR3 is TGTGCCAGCAGCGCAGACAGTACCTACAATGAGCAGTTCTTC. The V and J genes are TRBV9 and TRBJ2-1, with D perhaps TRBD1 (5 bases). Trimming cost V 3 bases and J 2 bases, with 9 bases left between them. CDR1 is SGDLS, CDR2 YYNGEE, per germline. The CDR3 has 14 residues. The variable domain in full, with the rest retrieved from reference TRBV9 and TRBJ2-1, is DSGVTQTPKHLITATGQRVTLRCSPRSGDLSVYWYQQSLDQGLQFLIQYYNGEERAKGNILERFSAQQFPDLHSELNLSSLELGDSALYFCASSADSTYNEQFFGPGTRLTVL.

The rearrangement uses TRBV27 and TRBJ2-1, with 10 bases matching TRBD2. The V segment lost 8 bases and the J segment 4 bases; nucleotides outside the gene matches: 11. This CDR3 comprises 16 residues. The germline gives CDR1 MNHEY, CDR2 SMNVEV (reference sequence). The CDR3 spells CASGSPGTSAYNEQFF. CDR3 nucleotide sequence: TGTGCCAGCGGTTCCCCCGGGACTAGCGCGTACAATGAGCAGTTCTTC.

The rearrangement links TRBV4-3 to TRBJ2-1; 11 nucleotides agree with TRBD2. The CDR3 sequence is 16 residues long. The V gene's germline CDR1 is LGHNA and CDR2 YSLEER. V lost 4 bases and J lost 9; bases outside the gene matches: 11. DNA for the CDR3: TGCGCCAGCAGCCGCAGTATACTAGCGGGAGAGAGTGAGCAGTTCTTC. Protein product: CASSRSILAGESEQFF.

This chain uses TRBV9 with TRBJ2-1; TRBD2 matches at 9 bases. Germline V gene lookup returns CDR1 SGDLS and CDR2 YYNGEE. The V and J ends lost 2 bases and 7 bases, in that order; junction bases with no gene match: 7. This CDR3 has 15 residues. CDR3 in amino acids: CASSVVAGDANEQFF. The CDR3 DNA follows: TGTGCCAGCAGCGTGGTAGCGGGAGACGCAAATGAGCAGTTCTTC.

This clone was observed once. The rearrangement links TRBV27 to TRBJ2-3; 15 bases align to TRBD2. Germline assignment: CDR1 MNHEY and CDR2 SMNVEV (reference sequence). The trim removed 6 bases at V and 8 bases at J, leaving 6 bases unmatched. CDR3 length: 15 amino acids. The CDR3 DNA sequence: TGTGCCAGCAGCCAGGGGACTAGCGGGAGGAGTACGCAGTATTTT. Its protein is CASSQGTSGRSTQYF.

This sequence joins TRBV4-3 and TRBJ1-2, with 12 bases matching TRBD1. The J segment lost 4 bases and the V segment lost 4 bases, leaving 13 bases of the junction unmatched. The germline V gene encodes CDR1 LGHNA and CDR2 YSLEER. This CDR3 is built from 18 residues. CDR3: CASSPKGQGAPWGYGYTF. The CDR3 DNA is TGCGCCAGCAGCCCGAAGGGACAGGGGGCCCCCTGGGGCTATGGCTACACCTTC.

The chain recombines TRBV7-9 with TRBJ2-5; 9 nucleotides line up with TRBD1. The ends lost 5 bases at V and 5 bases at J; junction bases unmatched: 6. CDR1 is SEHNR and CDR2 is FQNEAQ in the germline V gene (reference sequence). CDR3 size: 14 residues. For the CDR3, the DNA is TGTGCCAGCAGCGCGGACAGGGGTCGCGAGACCCAGTACTTC. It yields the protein CASSADRGRETQYF.

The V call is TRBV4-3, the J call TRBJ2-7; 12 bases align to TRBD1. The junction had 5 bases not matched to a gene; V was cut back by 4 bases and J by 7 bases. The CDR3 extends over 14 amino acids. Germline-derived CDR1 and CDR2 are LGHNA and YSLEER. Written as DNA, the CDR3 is TGCGCCAGCAGCCCGGGACAGGGGGCGTTTGAGCAGTACTTC. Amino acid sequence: CASSPGQGAFEQYF.

Written as DNA, the CDR3 is TGTGCCAGCAGTTACGATGCTAGGGGGTACGAGCAGTACTTC. Translating it yields CASSYDARGYEQYF. This chain connects TRBV6-5 to TRBJ2-7; tentative D call: TRBD1 (6 bases). The CDR3 is 14 residues long. Trimming took off 2 bases at V and 4 bases at J, with 12 bases between the two ends. Germline CDR1 MNHEY, CDR2 SVGAGI.

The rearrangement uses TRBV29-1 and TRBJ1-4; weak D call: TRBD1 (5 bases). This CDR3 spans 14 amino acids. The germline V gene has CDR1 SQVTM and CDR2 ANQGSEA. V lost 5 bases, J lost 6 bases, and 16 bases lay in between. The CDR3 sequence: CSVTDTSYDEKLFF. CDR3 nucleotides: TGCAGCGTTACGGACACAAGCTACGATGAAAAACTGTTTTTT.

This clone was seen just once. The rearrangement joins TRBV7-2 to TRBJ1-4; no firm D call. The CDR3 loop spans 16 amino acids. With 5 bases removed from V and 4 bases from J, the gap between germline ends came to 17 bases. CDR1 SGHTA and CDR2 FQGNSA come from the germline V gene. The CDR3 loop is CASSALNGGFNEKLFF. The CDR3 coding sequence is TGTGCCAGCAGCGCTCTTAACGGAGGATTTAATGAAAAACTGTTTTTT.

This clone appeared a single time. In DNA, the CDR3 is TGTGCCAGCAGCCCTGGGGGGGAGTTAAACTATGGCTACACCTTC. It yields the protein CASSPGGELNYGYTF. The genes are TRBV11-2 and TRBJ1-2, with D possibly matching TRBD1 (5 bases). The CDR3 consists of 15 residues. With 5 bases removed from V and 2 bases from J, the gap between germline ends came to 15 bases. Looked up from germline, CDR1 is SGHAT and CDR2 is FQNNGV.

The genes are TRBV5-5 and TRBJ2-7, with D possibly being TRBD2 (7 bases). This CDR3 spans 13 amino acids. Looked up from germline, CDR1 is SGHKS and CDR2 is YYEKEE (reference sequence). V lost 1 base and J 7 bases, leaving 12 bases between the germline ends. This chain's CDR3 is CASSLMGGREQYF. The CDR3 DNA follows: TGTGCCAGCAGCTTGATGGGGGGGCGAGAGCAGTACTTC.

The CDR3 nucleotides are TGTGCCAGCAGTCCGCTGGGATTTTTCGTCCGGGAGGGCGATGAGCAGTTCTTC. Translation: CASSPLGFFVREGDEQFF. This chain links TRBV28 with TRBJ2-1, with 8 bases aligning to TRBD2. This CDR3 has 18 amino acids. J lost 8 bases, V lost 5 bases, and 20 bases had no gene match. From germline, CDR1 is MDHEN and CDR2 SYDVKM.

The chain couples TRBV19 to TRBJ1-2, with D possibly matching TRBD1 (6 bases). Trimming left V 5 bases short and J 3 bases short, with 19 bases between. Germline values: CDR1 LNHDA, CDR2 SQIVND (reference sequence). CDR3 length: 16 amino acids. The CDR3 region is CASSLSYRDVDYGYTF. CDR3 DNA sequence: TGTGCCAGTAGTCTAAGTTACAGGGATGTGGACTATGGCTACACCTTC.

The CDR3 spells CASSLGLGWGQTDTQYF. The CDR3 DNA follows: TGTGCCAGCAGCTTAGGGCTAGGCTGGGGTCAGACAGATACGCAGTATTTT. The chain couples TRBV7-3 to TRBJ2-3; D gene uncertain. Germline CDR1 and CDR2: SGHTA and FQGTGA. V was cut by 2 bases and J by 3 bases, with 18 bases left in between. CDR3 size: 17 residues.

The CDR3 loop reads CSELGSTDGYTF. The CDR3 region has the DNA TGCAGCGAATTAGGCAGCACGGATGGCTACACCTTC. The V and J genes are TRBV29-1 and TRBJ1-2; no definite D call. The CDR3 is made up of 12 amino acids. Looked up from germline, CDR1 is SQVTM and CDR2 is ANQGSEA. Trimming stripped 7 bases from V and 6 bases from J, with 15 bases between.

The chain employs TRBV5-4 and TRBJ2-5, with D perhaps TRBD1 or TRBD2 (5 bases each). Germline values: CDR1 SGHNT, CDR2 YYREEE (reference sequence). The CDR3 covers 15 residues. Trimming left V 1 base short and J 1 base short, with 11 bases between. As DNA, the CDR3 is TGTGCCAGCAGCTTGTGGGGGTTAACCCAAGAGACCCAGTACTTC. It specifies CASSLWGLTQETQYF.

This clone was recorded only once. Written as DNA, the CDR3 is TGTGCCCGGACCTGGGGAGGGGAACCTTTCTTGACAGATACGCAGTATTTT. Its translation: CARTWGGEPFLTDTQYF. The rearrangement uses TRBV30 and TRBJ2-3, with 7 bases identical to TRBD2. The CDR3 consists of 17 residues. V trimming: 8 bases; J trimming: 3 bases; junction bases outside the gene matches: 20. Germline CDR1 is GTSNPN and CDR2 is SVGIG (reference sequence).

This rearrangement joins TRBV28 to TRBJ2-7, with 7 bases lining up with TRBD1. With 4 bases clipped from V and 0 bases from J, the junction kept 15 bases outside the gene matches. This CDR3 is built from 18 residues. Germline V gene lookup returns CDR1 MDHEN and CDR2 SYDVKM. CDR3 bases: TGTGCCAGCAGTTCCCTACAGGGGTCCCTACAAAGCTCCTACGAGCAGTACTTC. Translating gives CASSSLQGSLQSSYEQYF.

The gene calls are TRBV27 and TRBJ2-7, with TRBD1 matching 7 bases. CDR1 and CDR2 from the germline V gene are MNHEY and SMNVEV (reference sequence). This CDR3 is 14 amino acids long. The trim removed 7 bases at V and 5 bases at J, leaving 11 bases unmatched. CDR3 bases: TGTGCCAGCACCCACAGGGGCGCCTTGGACGAGCAGTACTTC. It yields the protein CASTHRGALDEQYF.

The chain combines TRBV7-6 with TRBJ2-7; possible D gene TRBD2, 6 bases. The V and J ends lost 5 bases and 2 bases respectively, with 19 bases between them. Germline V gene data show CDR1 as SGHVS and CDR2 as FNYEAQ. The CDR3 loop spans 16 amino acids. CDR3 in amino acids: CASSRTTLAIPYEQYF. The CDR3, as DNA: TGTGCCAGCAGCCGTACGACTCTAGCGATCCCCTACGAGCAGTACTTC.

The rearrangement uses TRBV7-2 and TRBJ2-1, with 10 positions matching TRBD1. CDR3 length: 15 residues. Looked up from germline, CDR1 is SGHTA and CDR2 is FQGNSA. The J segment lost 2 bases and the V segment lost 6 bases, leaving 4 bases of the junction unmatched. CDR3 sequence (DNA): TGTGCCAGCAGACCCGGGACAGGGGCCTACAATGAGCAGTTCTTC. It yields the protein CASRPGTGAYNEQFF.

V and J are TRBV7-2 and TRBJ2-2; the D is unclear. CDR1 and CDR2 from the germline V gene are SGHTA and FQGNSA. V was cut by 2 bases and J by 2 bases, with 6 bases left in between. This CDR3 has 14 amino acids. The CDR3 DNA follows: TGTGCCAGCAGCTTATACGTAAACACCGGGGAGCTGTTTTTT. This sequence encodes CASSLYVNTGELFF.

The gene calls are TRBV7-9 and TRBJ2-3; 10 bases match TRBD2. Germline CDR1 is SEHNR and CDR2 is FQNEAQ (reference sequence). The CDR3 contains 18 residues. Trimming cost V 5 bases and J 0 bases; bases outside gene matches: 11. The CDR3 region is CASSPTSGYSSSTDTQYF. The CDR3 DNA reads TGTGCCAGCAGCCCGACTAGCGGGTACTCTTCTAGCACAGATACGCAGTATTTT.